These 18 T cell receptor beta chains were sequenced from one sample in a study of blood T cells in healthy people across ages. Sample-barcoded 5' priming and a J-beta primer mix drove a second PCR of roughly 6 to 12 cycles. MiXCR, applied by TCRdb to the 5' RACE reads, yields one record per CDR3 protein. The data contain about 810,000 distinct CDR3 sequences, approximately 35% of them singletons. The sequenced material came from blood. The receptors come from a young man in good health.

This clonotype was seen a handful of times. This chain links TRBV27 with TRBJ1-4, with D hard to call. V was clipped by 5 bases and J by 3 bases, with 10 bases between them. CDR1 is MNHEY, CDR2 SMNVEV, per germline (reference sequence). This CDR3 region has 14 residues. The chain's CDR3 is CASSPRVANEKLFF. Written as DNA, the CDR3 is TGTGCCAGCAGTCCAAGGGTTGCTAATGAAAAACTGTTTTTT.

This chain joins TRBV7-2 and TRBJ1-2, with 9 bases that match TRBD1. The CDR3 totals 15 residues. With V trimmed by 3 bases and J by 8 bases, 10 bases remained unmatched. The germline gives CDR1 SGHTA, CDR2 FQGNSA. The CDR3 is CASSLQTGGRSGYTF. CDR3 bases: TGTGCCAGCAGCTTGCAAACAGGGGGCAGGTCGGGCTACACCTTC.

This chain uses TRBV5-1 with TRBJ1-1; D gene uncertain. Germline values: CDR1 SGHRS, CDR2 YFSETQ. Trimming left V 1 base short and J 4 bases short, with 14 bases between. The CDR3 has 15 amino acids. The CDR3 coding sequence is TGCGCCAGCAGCTTGACGTCAGGCGGTGGCACTGAAGCTTTCTTT. It translates to CASSLTSGGGTEAFF. Full variable domain (outside the CDR3, taken from reference TRBV5-1 and TRBJ1-1): KAGVTQTPRYLIKTRGQQVTLSCSPISGHRSVSWYQQTPGQGLQFLFEYFSETQRNKGNFPGRFSGRQFSNSRSEMNVSTLELGDSALYLCASSLTSGGGTEAFFGQGTRLTVV.

The chain joins TRBV4-1 to TRBJ2-3; D not resolved. V was trimmed by 0 bases and J by 6 bases, leaving 16 bases between them. CDR1 MGHRA and CDR2 YSYEKL come from the germline V gene. The CDR3 spans 16 residues. CDR3 sequence reads: CASSQDQINVGDTQYF. CDR3 nucleotide sequence: TGCGCCAGCAGCCAAGACCAGATAAATGTAGGGGATACGCAGTATTTT.

The rearrangement joins TRBV6-2 or TRBV6-3 to TRBJ2-2, with D uncertain. The CDR3 runs 14 residues. Germline CDR1 MNHEY, CDR2 SVGEGT. Trimming pared 0 bases from V and 4 bases from J, leaving 6 bases between. The CDR3 DNA reads as TGTGCCAGCAGTTACTCTGTCTCCACCGGGGAGCTGTTTTTT. It translates to CASSYSVSTGELFF.

The chain links TRBV20-1 to TRBJ1-2; D may be TRBD1 (5 bases). Trimming removed 5 bases from V and 6 bases from J, with 19 bases in between. In germline, CDR1 is DFQATT, CDR2 SNEGSKA (reference sequence). This CDR3 has 14 amino acids. The chain's CDR3 is CSAGSQGHGDGYTF. Written as DNA, the CDR3 is TGCAGTGCTGGGTCCCAGGGTCACGGAGATGGCTACACCTTC.

This clonotype showed up just a few times. V and J are TRBV12-3 or TRBV12-4 and TRBJ1-2; no clear D gene. V lost 2 bases and J 3 bases, leaving 13 bases between the germline ends. This CDR3 is 15 amino acids long. CDR3 loop: CASSLSKRQDYGYTF. For the CDR3, the DNA is TGTGCCAGCAGTTTATCAAAACGGCAGGACTATGGCTACACCTTC.

This rearrangement joins TRBV2 to TRBJ2-1; TRBD1 agrees at 8 bases. Germline V lookup: CDR1 SNHLY, CDR2 FYNNEI. The CDR3 consists of 13 residues. Trimming at V came to 4 bases and at J to 8 bases, leaving 4 bases not matched to a gene. The DNA of the CDR3 is TGTGCCAGCAGTGGGACAGGGATTTATGAGCAGTTCTTC. It specifies CASSGTGIYEQFF. Variable domain in full (rest from reference TRBV2 and TRBJ2-1): EPEVTQTPSHQVTQMGQEVILRCVPISNHLYFYWYRQILGQKVEFLVSFYNNEISEKSEIFDDQFSVERPDGSNFTLKIRSTKLEDSAMYFCASSGTGIYEQFFGPGTRLTVL.

This clonotype showed up just once. The chain has TRBV5-1 and TRBJ2-1; D gene uncertain. Trimming removed 4 bases from V and 8 bases from J, with 16 bases in between. Germline CDR1 SGHRS, CDR2 YFSETQ. The CDR3 covers 14 residues. The CDR3 bases are TGCGCCAGCAGCGTGGCCGTGGGTGGATATGAGCAGTTCTTC. Its translation is CASSVAVGGYEQFF.

The V and J genes are TRBV6-2 or TRBV6-3 and TRBJ2-7; 8 bases map to TRBD1. J lost 0 bases, V lost 6 bases, and 16 bases had no gene match. The length of the CDR3 is 18 residues. Germline values: CDR1 MNHEY, CDR2 SVGEGT. The CDR3 DNA sequence: TGTGCCAGCAGCACAGTCCCGGGACAGGTACGAAGCTCCTACGAGCAGTACTTC. It encodes CASSTVPGQVRSSYEQYF.

The J gene is TRBJ2-7, the V gene TRBV2; possible D gene TRBD1, 5 bases. With 5 bases removed from V and 7 bases from J, the gap between germline ends came to 18 bases. This CDR3 has 14 residues. From germline, CDR1 is SNHLY and CDR2 FYNNEI. CDR3 DNA sequence: TGTGCCAGCAGTCTCGATTCAGACAGATCTGAGCAGTACTTC. Translating gives CASSLDSDRSEQYF.

This clonotype has a handful of counts. This sequence joins TRBV7-9 and TRBJ1-1; no clear D gene. Trimming took off 5 bases at V and 2 bases at J, with 15 bases between the two ends. Germline values: CDR1 SEHNR, CDR2 FQNEAQ (reference sequence). CDR3 length: 15 residues. The CDR3 sequence is CASSTLRQLNTEAFF. The DNA of the CDR3 is TGTGCCAGCAGCACCCTTCGACAATTAAACACTGAAGCTTTCTTT.

The J gene is TRBJ2-3, the V gene TRBV4-2, with D possibly matching TRBD2 (5 bases). Germline CDR1 LGHNA, CDR2 YNFKEQ. V gave up 4 bases and J gave up 2 bases, with 19 bases separating them. The CDR3 has 17 amino acids. The CDR3 coding sequence is TGTGCCAGCAGCCTTCGCGAGGGAGAAGGCGTCACAGATACGCAGTATTTT. Protein: CASSLREGEGVTDTQYF.

This clonotype came up a few times. The chain links TRBV6-2 or TRBV6-3 to TRBJ2-1; D unclear. The ends were cut back, 6 bases at V and 5 bases at J, with 20 bases in the middle. The CDR3 spans 16 residues. Germline CDR1 reads MNHEY; CDR2 reads SVGEGT. The CDR3 DNA is TGTGCCAGCAGCCCCCCCGGGCCCCACCGGGACAATGAGCAGTTCTTC. This gives the protein CASSPPGPHRDNEQFF.

In this sample, this clonotype turned up a few times. The V call is TRBV3-1, the J call TRBJ2-3, with D tentatively TRBD1 (6 bases). V lost 0 bases and J lost 3, with 16 bases in between. The CDR3 runs to 17 residues. Germline V lookup: CDR1 LGHDT, CDR2 YNNKEL (reference sequence). The CDR3 DNA sequence: TGTGCCAGCAGCCAAGAAGGATGGGGACACGATACAGATACGCAGTATTTT. It is translated as CASSQEGWGHDTDTQYF.

This clonotype was counted many times. This chain links TRBV20-1 with TRBJ2-1, with D possibly TRBD2 on 6 matching bases. V lost 0 bases and J 1 base, leaving 13 bases between the germline ends. This CDR3 is 16 amino acids long. Germline-derived CDR1 and CDR2 are DFQATT and SNEGSKA (reference sequence). As DNA, the CDR3 is TGCAGTGCTAGAGATCTGATAGCGGTTTCCTACAATGAGCAGTTCTTC. Translation gives CSARDLIAVSYNEQFF.

The chain joins TRBV6-6 to TRBJ1-5; 7 nucleotides line up with TRBD1. Per germline, CDR1 MNHNY and CDR2 SVGAGI (reference sequence). Trimming cost V 5 bases and J 0 bases; bases outside gene matches: 7. This CDR3 region has 16 residues. This CDR3 reads CASSPGTEHSNQPQHF. The CDR3 region has the DNA TGTGCCAGCAGTCCCGGGACAGAACATAGCAATCAGCCCCAGCATTTT.

V usage is TRBV9 and J usage is TRBJ2-4, with a weak D call TRBD1 (5 bases). Gene TRBJ2-7 matches the end of the DNA better, so the J call may be wrong. The CDR3 sequence is 13 residues long. CDR1 is SGDLS and CDR2 is YYNGEE in the germline V gene. CDR3 residues: CASSPRRGAEQYF. In DNA form, the CDR3 reads TGTGCCAGCAGCCCGCGTAGGGGTGCCGAGCAGTACTTC.